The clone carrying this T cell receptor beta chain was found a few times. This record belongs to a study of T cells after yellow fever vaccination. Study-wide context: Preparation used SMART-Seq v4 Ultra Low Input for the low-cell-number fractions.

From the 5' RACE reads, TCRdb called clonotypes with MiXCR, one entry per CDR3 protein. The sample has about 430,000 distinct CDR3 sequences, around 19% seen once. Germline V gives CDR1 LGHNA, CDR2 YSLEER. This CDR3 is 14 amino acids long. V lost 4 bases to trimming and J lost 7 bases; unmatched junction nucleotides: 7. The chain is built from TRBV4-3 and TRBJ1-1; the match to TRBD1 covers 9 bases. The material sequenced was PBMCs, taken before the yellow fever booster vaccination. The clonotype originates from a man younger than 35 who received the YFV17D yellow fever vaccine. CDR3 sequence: CASSPIQGAYEAFF. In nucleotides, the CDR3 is TGCGCCAGCAGCCCCATACAGGGGGCTTATGAAGCTTTCTTT.